This TCR beta chain was recovered during a study of PD-L1 blockade in urothelial cancer. Study summary: Patients' atezolizumab regimen, 1,200 mg intravenously every 3 weeks, began at some point between 2014 and 2015. Blood was subjected to analysis at 3 weeks (second dose) and 6 weeks following treatment start. Median T cell yield from blood was approximately 130,000.

Into every PCR, synthetic TCR analog templates were spiked. Assay: immunoSEQ multiplex PCR; the TCRdb copy retains only in-frame clones and omits some. Among tens of thousands of clones listed, 90% were seen once. The CDR3 has 13 residues. The V gene lost 2 bases and the J gene lost 3 bases, with 7 bases spanning the gap. Germline values: CDR1 SGHTA, CDR2 FQGTGA. Noted time point: pretreatment peripheral blood. The TCR comes from a man between 60 and 70 years old with urothelial cancer. The material sequenced was PBMCs, taken around atezolizumab (anti-PD-L1) treatment. The V and J genes are TRBV7-3 and TRBJ2-5; D ambiguous. The CDR3 sequence: CASSLRLEETQYF. The CDR3 region has the DNA TGTGCCAGCAGCTTACGGTTAGAAGAGACCCAGTACTTC.